This TCR beta chain is from a study of cytomegalovirus exposure and HLA in healthy donors. Broader study findings: Associated with HLA alleles at 0.05 false discovery rate in a later analysis were around 17,000 TCR beta sequences. For most TCR sequences rarity was the rule, although some public TCRs occurred in many donors. Near-uniform donor sequencing depth was presumed by presence/absence analyses.

Healthy bone marrow donors made up the donors. Notes on this clone: Its antigen is not identified.

This PCR relied on a set of 60 Vbeta primers and 13 Jbeta primers. Libraries were prepared by immunoSEQ multiplex PCR; TCRdb keeps only in-frame clonotypes and omits some of them. The sample lists 200,000 or so clones; less than 85% were seen once. The germline V gene encodes CDR1 SGDLS and CDR2 YYNGEE. CDR3 length: 12 residues. V lost 5 bases and J 6 bases, leaving 10 bases between the germline ends. The TCR was taken from a girl aged 2 to 10 in good health and CMV-seronegative. The gene calls are TRBV9 and TRBJ2-3; tentative D call: TRBD2 (6 bases). Source material: PBMCs. The CDR3 sequence is CASSRGGDTQYF. The CDR3 nucleotides are TGTGCCAGCAGTCGTGGGGGGGATACGCAGTATTTT.